This T cell receptor beta chain was captured in a study of glioma-infiltrating T cells. The iRepertoire nested amplicon-rescue multiplex PCR amplified TCR alpha and beta CDR3s from RNA. Input was roughly 85-450 ng of tissue mRNA or PBMC total RNA. TCRdb fed the multiplex PCR reads into MiXCR, producing one record per CDR3 protein. The data hold over 140,000 distinct CDR3 sequences, with roughly two fifths observed a single time. Overall study results and limits: Only very few CDR3 sequences appeared in both tissue and blood. Gliomas, especially low-grade, showed above-expected tissue-blood divergence; non-neoplastic patients showed below.

Germline V gene sequence: CDR1 SGDLS, CDR2 YYNGEE. Trimming stripped 0 bases from V and 2 bases from J, with 11 bases between. CDR3 length: 15 residues. On this clonotype: Its antigen is unidentified.

The J gene is TRBJ2-5, the V gene TRBV9; possibly TRBD1 for D (6 bases). This receptor was obtained from a human donor with low-grade glioma or glioblastoma, undergoing nonglioma brain surgery, or in good health (not recorded which). The sequencing sample was made of glioma tissue, nonneoplastic brain tissue, or PBMCs (not recorded which). CDR3 nucleotide sequence: TGTGCCAGCAGCGTAGCCCCCGACAGGCAAGAGACCCAGTACTTC. Amino acids: CASSVAPDRQETQYF.